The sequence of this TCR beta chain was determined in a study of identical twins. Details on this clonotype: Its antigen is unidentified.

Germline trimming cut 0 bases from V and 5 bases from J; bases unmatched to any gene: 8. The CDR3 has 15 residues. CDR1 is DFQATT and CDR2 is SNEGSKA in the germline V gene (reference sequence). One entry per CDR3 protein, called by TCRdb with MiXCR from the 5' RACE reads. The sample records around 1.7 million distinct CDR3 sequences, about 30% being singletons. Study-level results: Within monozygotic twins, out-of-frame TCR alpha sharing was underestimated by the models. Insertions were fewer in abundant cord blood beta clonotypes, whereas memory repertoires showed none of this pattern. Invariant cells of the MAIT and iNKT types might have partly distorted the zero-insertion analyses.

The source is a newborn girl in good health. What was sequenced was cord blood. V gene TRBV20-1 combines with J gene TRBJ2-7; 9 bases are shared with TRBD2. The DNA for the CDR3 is TGCAGTGCTAGAGATCCTAGCGGGGATGCCAACGAGCAGTACTTC. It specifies CSARDPSGDANEQYF.